The sequence of this T cell receptor beta chain was determined in a study of shared clonotypes between healthy human individuals. V was cut by 0 bases and J by 3 bases, with 12 bases left in between. Germline V CDR1 and CDR2: MNHNS, SASEGT. This CDR3 has 16 residues. Clones were read by immunoSEQ multiplex PCR, and TCRdb kept only the in-frame ones, dropping some. This table has under 1,100,000 clones, approximately 76% appearing once. The sequence was collected from a man aged 18-30 years in good health. The specimen was memory CD4+ T cells sorted from blood. Stated subset: CD45RA-negative fraction. The chain joins TRBV6-1 to TRBJ1-5; D is uncertain. CDR3 sequence reads: CASSEAIRRNNQPQHF. CDR3 DNA: TGTGCCAGCAGTGAAGCAATTCGACGGAACAATCAGCCCCAGCATTTT.